These 21 T cell receptor beta chains were all obtained from the same sample, sequenced in a study of cytomegalovirus exposure and HLA in healthy donors. The PCR used 60 Vbeta and 13 Jbeta primers. The protocol was immunoSEQ multiplex PCR, while the TCRdb copy is restricted to in-frame clones and leaves out a portion. The profile shows roughly 110,000 clones, about four fifths of them singletons. The source material was PBMCs. These receptors came from a man aged 25 to 40 in good health and CMV-seropositive.

The chain uses TRBV21-1 and TRBJ1-1; the table calls TRBD1, which could not be checked here. TRBV21-1 is classified as a pseudogene. The CDR3 has 15 residues. This CDR3 reads CASSKKRTANTEAFF. The CDR3 DNA reads as TGTGCCAGCAGCAAAAAGAGGACAGCGAACACTGAAGCTTTCTTT.

The chain is built from TRBV6-5 and TRBJ1-2; D remains ambiguous. The CDR3 is 14 residues long. Germline V gene data show CDR1 as MNHEY and CDR2 as SVGAGI. Trimming pared 4 bases from V and 4 bases from J, leaving 13 bases between. The DNA for the CDR3 is TGTGCCAGCAGTTCCGATAGCAGCCCCTATGGCTACACCTTC. It translates to CASSSDSSPYGYTF.

The V call is TRBV27, the J call TRBJ1-4, with TRBD1 matching 8 bases. The germline V gene has CDR1 MNHEY and CDR2 SMNVEV (reference sequence). V trimming: 2 bases; J trimming: 7 bases; junction bases outside the gene matches: 3. CDR3 size: 14 residues. The CDR3 DNA reads as TGTGCCAGCAGTTTAAACAGGGGGTTTGAAAAACTGTTTTTT. It yields the protein CASSLNRGFEKLFF.

This sequence joins TRBV6-5 and TRBJ2-7; D unclear. Germline CDR1 MNHEY, CDR2 SVGAGI. Trimming left V 5 bases short and J 3 bases short, with 11 bases between. This CDR3 region has 13 residues. The CDR3 region is CASSLEVYYEQYF. The CDR3 DNA reads TGTGCCAGCAGTCTCGAGGTTTACTACGAGCAGTACTTC.

The genes are TRBV6-6 and TRBJ1-1; D perhaps matches TRBD1 (6 bases). V lost 7 bases and J 5 bases, leaving 8 bases between the germline ends. Germline CDR1 MNHNY, CDR2 SVGAGI (reference sequence). CDR3 length: 11 amino acids. Written as DNA, the CDR3 is TGTGCCAGCAAGGGGGGGACTGAAGCTTTCTTT. The encoded protein is CASKGGTEAFF.

The chain combines TRBV5-6 with TRBJ1-2; D call uncertain. Germline loops: CDR1 SGHDT, CDR2 YYEEEE. CDR3 size: 13 residues. The V end was cut by 2 bases, the J end by 4 bases, with 9 bases between. CDR3 nucleotide sequence: TGTGCCAGCAGCTTCCAGAATCCCTATGGCTACACCTTC. It encodes CASSFQNPYGYTF. Combining the CDR3 with reference TRBV5-6 and TRBJ1-2 gives the whole variable domain DAGVTQSPTHLIKTRGQQVTLRCSPKSGHDTVSWYQQALGQGPQFIFQYYEEEERQRGNFPDRFSGHQFPNYSSELNVNALLLGDSALYLCASSFQNPYGYTFGSGTRLTVV.

The rearrangement joins TRBV5-4 to TRBJ1-6; 10 positions match TRBD1. Looked up from germline, CDR1 is SGHNT and CDR2 is YYREEE (reference sequence). Losses at the gene ends were 4 bases for V and 7 bases for J; bases not matched to a gene: 2. The CDR3 spans 14 residues. The CDR3 bases are TGTGCCAGCAGCCGACAGGGGGCGAATTCACCCCTCCACTTT. Protein: CASSRQGANSPLHF.

The chain links TRBV5-4 to TRBJ1-2; 7 bases line up with TRBD1. V was clipped by 4 bases and J by 1 base; unmatched bases: 7. Per germline, CDR1 SGHNT and CDR2 YYREEE (reference sequence). CDR3 length: 15 amino acids. The CDR3 protein is CASSLGGQINYGYTF. CDR3 nucleotide sequence: TGTGCCAGCAGCCTCGGGGGACAGATTAACTATGGCTACACCTTC.

The rearrangement links TRBV5-6 to TRBJ2-7; perhaps TRBD2 as D (6 bases). This CDR3 contains 14 residues. Germline V lookup: CDR1 SGHDT, CDR2 YYEEEE. Trimming took off 3 bases at V and 2 bases at J, with 12 bases between the two ends. The CDR3 here is CASSSNRGTYEQYF. CDR3 nucleotides: TGTGCCAGCAGCTCTAACCGGGGGACCTACGAGCAGTACTTC.

CDR3 region: CASGELGNTIYF. The DNA for the CDR3 is TGTGCCAGCGGGGAGCTAGGAAACACCATATATTTT. This chain uses TRBV6-1 with TRBJ1-3; D is unclear. The CDR3 sequence is 12 residues long. CDR1 and CDR2 from the germline V gene are MNHNS and SASEGT. V was cut by 8 bases and J by 4 bases, with 9 bases left in between.

This sequence joins TRBV5-1 and TRBJ2-1, with TRBD2 matching 7 bases. This CDR3 is 16 amino acids long. J lost 0 bases, V lost 0 bases, and 3 bases had no gene match. From germline, CDR1 is SGHRS and CDR2 YFSETQ. The CDR3 region is CASSLGRGNSYNEQFF. The CDR3 nucleotides read TGCGCCAGCAGCTTGGGGCGGGGGAACTCCTACAATGAGCAGTTCTTC.

The rearrangement links TRBV10-3 to TRBJ1-2; D not resolved. Deletions cut 6 bases from V and 4 bases from J, with 12 bases between. The CDR3 is made up of 13 amino acids. Germline CDR1 is ENHRY and CDR2 is SYGVKD. The CDR3 sequence: CAISQEVVYGYTF. DNA for the CDR3: TGTGCCATCAGCCAGGAAGTGGTCTATGGCTACACCTTC.

This clone showed up just once. The chain is built from TRBV5-6 and TRBJ2-5; 14 bases match TRBD2. This CDR3 is built from 17 residues. V shed 4 bases and J 0 bases; nucleotides not matched to a gene: 5. Germline CDR1 reads SGHDT; CDR2 reads YYEEEE. CDR3 in amino acids: CASSLGLAGGYQETQYF. CDR3 sequence (DNA): TGTGCCAGCAGCCTTGGACTAGCGGGGGGATACCAAGAGACCCAGTACTTC.

The chain is built from TRBV2 and TRBJ2-7; the D gene is possibly TRBD2 (5 bases). Trimming shortened V by 4 bases and J by 9 bases, and 7 bases separated the two germline ends. Germline assignment: CDR1 SNHLY and CDR2 FYNNEI. The CDR3 extends over 10 amino acids. The CDR3 DNA follows: TGTGCCAGCAGTGGGACTTGGCAGTACTTC. This sequence encodes CASSGTWQYF.

The chain uses TRBV4-2 and TRBJ2-5, with a tentative D call TRBD2 (5 bases). The V and J ends lost 0 bases and 5 bases respectively, with 10 bases between them. CDR3 length: 14 amino acids. Germline V gene data show CDR1 as LGHNA and CDR2 as YNFKEQ. CDR3 sequence: CASSQDLLVETQYF. The DNA for the CDR3 is TGTGCCAGCAGCCAAGATTTACTAGTGGAGACCCAGTACTTC.

The chain carries TRBV5-1 and TRBJ1-2; 7 positions agree with TRBD1. The CDR3 covers 13 residues. Germline CDR1 and CDR2: SGHRS and YFSETQ. The junction had 9 bases not matched to a gene; V was cut back by 5 bases and J by 8 bases. CDR3 bases: TGCGCCAGCAGACCCGACAGGGAAAAGGGCTACACCTTC. The encoded protein is CASRPDREKGYTF.

The rearrangement links TRBV5-1 to TRBJ1-1; D gene unclear. Germline CDR1 and CDR2: SGHRS and YFSETQ. The CDR3 has 15 residues. The V end lost 6 bases, the J end lost 4 bases, and 19 bases lay between the germline ends. The CDR3 spells CASKEQPSRGTEAFF. CDR3 nucleotides: TGCGCCAGCAAGGAACAGCCTAGCCGGGGCACTGAAGCTTTCTTT.

This chain connects TRBV19 to TRBJ1-3; TRBD1 aligns across 10 bases. V lost 5 bases to trimming and J lost 4 bases; unmatched junction nucleotides: 5. Per the germline V gene, CDR1 is LNHDA and CDR2 is SQIVND (reference sequence). The CDR3 covers 15 residues. This CDR3 is CASSVTGGAGNTIYF. The CDR3 DNA follows: TGTGCCAGTAGTGTGACAGGGGGCGCAGGAAACACCATATATTTT.

This clone was seen a few times. Its ends do not fully match the called genes, so a read error is possible. The V gene is TRBV7-9, the J gene TRBJ1-3, with D uncertain. This CDR3 has 12 residues. From germline, CDR1 is SEHNR and CDR2 FQNEAQ (reference sequence). The CDR3 nucleotides are TGTTCCAGCAGCTTACGGGGAAACACCATATATTTT. Translating gives CSSSLRGNTIYF.

The count of this clone is one. This rearrangement joins TRBV5-1 to TRBJ2-7, with 9 positions matching TRBD2. Germline V gene sequence: CDR1 SGHRS, CDR2 YFSETQ. CDR3 length: 15 residues. V lost 2 bases to trimming and J lost 2 bases; unmatched junction nucleotides: 5. CDR3: CASSFSLAGPYEQYF. For the CDR3, the DNA is TGCGCCAGCAGCTTTAGCCTAGCGGGACCCTACGAGCAGTACTTC.

The V and J genes are TRBV30 and TRBJ1-5; TRBD1 aligns across 8 bases. This CDR3 has 16 residues. V dropped 2 bases and J dropped 6; count of bases not matched to a gene: 12. Germline loops: CDR1 GTSNPN, CDR2 SVGIG (reference sequence). Here the CDR3 DNA reads TGTGCCTGGAGTACCCAGGGGGCGCGATCAGGTCAGCCCCAGCATTTT. Translated: CAWSTQGARSGQPQHF.